These 26 T cell receptor beta chains originate from one sample sequenced in a study of blood T cell repertoires in COVID-19. The protocol was immunoSEQ multiplex PCR, while the TCRdb copy is restricted to in-frame clones and leaves out a portion. The sample lists roughly 350,000 clones, 87% occurring once. Sequencing was carried out using peripheral blood. These receptors all stem from a woman in her forties or fifties with COVID-19, enrolled during active disease.

The chain links TRBV4-3 to TRBJ2-1; D is possibly TRBD2 (6 bases). Germline V CDR1 and CDR2: LGHNA, YSLEER. Trimming removed 3 bases from V and 10 bases from J, with 22 bases in between. The length of the CDR3 is 16 residues. The CDR3 DNA is TGCGCCAGCAGCCAGGGACTCGGTCCTTGGGGTGGGGAGCAGTTCTTC. Its translation is CASSQGLGPWGGEQFF.

The gene calls are TRBV7-8 and TRBJ1-6, with 11 bases matching TRBD1. V lost 5 bases, J lost 0 bases, and 12 bases stayed unmatched. Germline V lookup: CDR1 SGHVS, CDR2 FQNEAQ. The CDR3 sequence is 20 residues long. CDR3 sequence: CASSPGTGGRGSSYNSPLHF. CDR3 sequence (DNA): TGTGCCAGCAGCCCGGGGACAGGGGGACGGGGTAGCTCCTATAATTCACCCCTCCACTTT.

This clone appeared a few times. The rearrangement uses TRBV7-9 and TRBJ1-2; 7 bases map to TRBD1. Trimming took 4 bases from V and 8 from J; bases not matched to a gene: 10. The germline V gene encodes CDR1 SEHNR and CDR2 FQNEAQ (reference sequence). This CDR3 contains 14 residues. The CDR3 is CASSYIQGGQGYTF. The CDR3 region has the DNA TGTGCCAGCAGCTACATTCAGGGGGGCCAGGGCTACACCTTC.

The chain links TRBV11-3 to TRBJ1-1, with D possibly TRBD1 on 5 matching bases. The CDR3 runs to 13 residues. Germline CDR1 and CDR2: SGHNT and YENEEA. The germline V and J ends were trimmed by 1 base and 7 bases, with 10 bases remaining between them. The CDR3 sequence: CASSLGQQDEAFF. In nucleotides, the CDR3 is TGTGCCAGCAGCTTAGGACAGCAAGATGAAGCTTTCTTT.

CDR3 amino acids: CASSLVVGQPQHF. The DNA for the CDR3 is TGTGCCAGCAGCTTAGTCGTGGGCCAGCCCCAGCATTTT. The gene calls are TRBV7-8 and TRBJ1-5; D is undetermined. The CDR3 runs 13 residues. Trimming left V 1 base short and J 7 bases short, with 8 bases between. Germline V gene data show CDR1 as SGHVS and CDR2 as FQNEAQ.

The chain combines TRBV5-4 with TRBJ2-5; TRBD1 aligns across 10 bases. The CDR3 runs to 15 residues. Trimming at V came to 0 bases and at J to 5 bases, leaving 4 bases not matched to a gene. Germline CDR1 SGHNT, CDR2 YYREEE (reference sequence). CDR3 coding DNA: TGTGCCAGCAGCTTGGGGGACAGGGGAATGGAGACCCAGTACTTC. It encodes CASSLGDRGMETQYF.

The rearrangement joins TRBV25-1 to TRBJ2-3, with D uncertain. Germline V gene data show CDR1 as MGHDK and CDR2 as SYGVNS. This CDR3 has 15 residues. Trimming shortened V by 2 bases and J by 3 bases, and 12 bases separated the two germline ends. Here the CDR3 DNA reads TGTGCCAGCAGTGAACAGAGGTTGAGGACAGATACGCAGTATTTT. It is translated as CASSEQRLRTDTQYF.

The CDR3 sequence: CASSLSPQGAANEKLFF. CDR3 bases: TGTGCCAGCAGCTTAAGTCCACAGGGGGCGGCTAATGAAAAACTGTTTTTT. V and J are TRBV9 and TRBJ1-4; TRBD1 agrees at 9 bases. V gave up 4 bases and J gave up 3 bases; unmatched junction bases: 10. Germline loops: CDR1 SGDLS, CDR2 YYNGEE. The CDR3 has 17 amino acids.

The chain uses TRBV9 and TRBJ2-2; D perhaps matches TRBD2 (7 bases). Trimming cost V 4 bases and J 3 bases, with 19 bases left between them. Germline V CDR1 and CDR2: SGDLS, YYNGEE. This CDR3 has 17 residues. In DNA, the CDR3 is TGTGCCAGCAGCCTAGGCGATGGGGGGGCTTACACCGGGGAGCTGTTTTTT. This gives the protein CASSLGDGGAYTGELFF.

This chain connects TRBV5-1 to TRBJ1-1; D unresolved. This CDR3 region has 12 residues. V was cut by 3 bases and J by 5 bases, with 8 bases left in between. Per germline, CDR1 SGHRS and CDR2 YFSETQ. In DNA form, the CDR3 reads TGCGCCAGCAGCTCGGGAGTGACTGAAGCTTTCTTT. This gives the protein CASSSGVTEAFF.

V and J are TRBV27 and TRBJ2-1, with 10 bases matching TRBD1. The length of the CDR3 is 15 residues. The ends lost 3 bases at V and 10 bases at J; junction bases unmatched: 9. Germline CDR1 and CDR2: MNHEY and SMNVEV (reference sequence). This CDR3 reads CASSFRDRGFEEQFF. DNA of the CDR3: TGTGCCAGCAGTTTTAGGGACAGGGGATTCGAGGAGCAGTTCTTC.

CDR3 coding DNA: TGTGCCAGCAGCGCGCGGACGGGAATGAACTATGGCTACACCTTC. As protein: CASSARTGMNYGYTF. This sequence joins TRBV7-9 and TRBJ1-2; D gene unclear. Germline values: CDR1 SEHNR, CDR2 FQNEAQ (reference sequence). This CDR3 contains 15 residues. The ends were cut back, 5 bases at V and 2 bases at J, with 15 bases in the middle. Using reference TRBV7-9 and TRBJ1-2 for the parts outside the CDR3, the full variable domain is DTGVSQNPRHKITKRGQNVTFRCDPISEHNRLYWYRQTLGQGPEFLTYFQNEAQLEKSRLLSDRFSAERPKGSFSTLEIQRTEQGDSAMYLCASSARTGMNYGYTFGSGTRLTVV.

This chain links TRBV18 with TRBJ1-1; D is perhaps TRBD1 (5 bases). CDR1 is KGHSH and CDR2 is LQKENI in the germline V gene. The CDR3 sequence is 13 residues long. Trimming stripped 5 bases from V and 6 bases from J, with 13 bases between. This chain's CDR3 is CASSGAEFSEAFF. The CDR3 DNA reads as TGTGCCAGCTCAGGGGCAGAGTTTTCTGAAGCTTTCTTT.

This chain uses TRBV7-2 with TRBJ2-1; 8 bases align to TRBD1. Germline CDR1 is SGHTA and CDR2 is FQGNSA. CDR3 size: 15 residues. V shed 1 base, J shed 6 bases, and the junction held 5 bases outside the gene matches. The CDR3 spells CASSLGTGFVNEQFF. The CDR3 DNA sequence: TGTGCCAGCAGCTTAGGGACAGGGTTCGTCAATGAGCAGTTCTTC.

The V and J genes are TRBV20-1 and TRBJ1-5; D might be TRBD1 (6 bases). Between the trimmed V and J ends, which lost 3 bases and 1 base, there was a span of 10 bases. The CDR3 is 14 residues long. CDR1 is DFQATT and CDR2 is SNEGSKA in the germline V gene (reference sequence). Written as DNA, the CDR3 is TGCAGTGCTAGTTATACAGGGAGCAATCAGCCCCAGCATTTT. As protein: CSASYTGSNQPQHF.

The CDR3 DNA follows: TGTGCCAGCAGTTACTCAGCTAGCGGGAGTGTCCATGAGCAGTTCTTC. Protein sequence: CASSYSASGSVHEQFF. The J gene is TRBJ2-1, the V gene TRBV6-2 or TRBV6-3, with 10 bases that match TRBD2. Germline assignment: CDR1 MNHEY and CDR2 SVGEGT. CDR3 length: 16 residues. Unmatched junction bases numbered 7, after V lost 0 bases and J lost 8 bases.

This chain connects TRBV19 to TRBJ1-1; 12 bases are a match to TRBD1. The V gene end was trimmed by 5 bases and the J gene end by 7 bases; junction bases not matched to a gene: 5. This CDR3 contains 14 residues. Germline V gives CDR1 LNHDA, CDR2 SQIVND (reference sequence). The CDR3 DNA is TGTGCCAGTAGTCCGGGACAGGGGGCGCGTGAAGCTTTCTTT. It yields the protein CASSPGQGAREAFF.

The V and J genes are TRBV6-5 and TRBJ2-7; 8 bases agree with TRBD1. V was clipped by 5 bases and J by 2 bases; unmatched bases: 5. CDR3 length: 14 amino acids. Germline V gene data show CDR1 as MNHEY and CDR2 as SVGAGI. The CDR3 nucleotides are TGTGCCAGCAGTCTCGGACAGGGTACCTACGAGCAGTACTTC. It translates to CASSLGQGTYEQYF.

The genes are TRBV2 and TRBJ2-3, with no clear D. From germline, CDR1 is SNHLY and CDR2 FYNNEI. The CDR3 sequence is 14 residues long. The germline V and J ends were trimmed by 7 bases and 0 bases, with 11 bases remaining between them. CDR3: CASNLIVSTDTQYF. The DNA for the CDR3 is TGTGCCAGCAATTTAATAGTTAGCACAGATACGCAGTATTTT.

This chain joins TRBV27 and TRBJ1-6; tentative D call: TRBD1 (6 bases). Germline V gene lookup returns CDR1 MNHEY and CDR2 SMNVEV (reference sequence). V lost 10 bases, J lost 5 bases, and 21 bases lay in between. The length of the CDR3 is 16 residues. This CDR3 reads CAIRLGPDSHNSPLHF. The CDR3 region has the DNA TGTGCCATTCGACTGGGCCCGGACAGCCATAATTCACCCCTCCACTTT.

The chain employs TRBV7-2 and TRBJ2-7; 9 nucleotides align to TRBD2. Germline V CDR1 and CDR2: SGHTA, FQGNSA. The CDR3 extends over 15 amino acids. J lost 2 bases, V lost 3 bases, and 5 bases had no gene match. CDR3 nucleotides: TGTGCCAGCAGCTTGGGCGGGAGGGGGGCCTACGAGCAGTACTTC. The encoded protein is CASSLGGRGAYEQYF.

The genes are TRBV24-1 and TRBJ2-7, with TRBD1 matching over 8 bases. The length of the CDR3 is 14 residues. Germline V gene data show CDR1 as KGHDR and CDR2 as SFDVKD. J was trimmed by 10 bases and V by 3 bases; bases with no gene match: 10. The CDR3 DNA sequence: TGTGCCACCAGTGATGGGGGGCGACAGGGGAGACAGTACTTC. Amino acid sequence: CATSDGGRQGRQYF.

This chain connects TRBV30 to TRBJ2-5; possibly TRBD2 for D (7 bases). The V gene lost 0 bases and the J gene lost 5 bases, with 16 bases spanning the gap. The CDR3 length is 15 residues. Looked up from germline, CDR1 is GTSNPN and CDR2 is SVGIG (reference sequence). The CDR3 DNA is TGTGCCTGGAGTGTAGGGTTTGAGGGGGGGGAGACCCAGTACTTC. Amino acids: CAWSVGFEGGETQYF.

The chain uses TRBV7-2 and TRBJ1-5, with 9 bases identical to TRBD1. With 5 bases clipped from V and 5 bases from J, the junction kept 4 bases outside the gene matches. The length of the CDR3 is 14 residues. The germline gives CDR1 SGHTA, CDR2 FQGNSA. CDR3 region: CASSARTGDQPQHF. CDR3 coding DNA: TGTGCCAGCAGCGCTAGGACAGGGGATCAGCCCCAGCATTTT.

This clone was observed once. This chain joins TRBV5-8 and TRBJ2-7, with D unclear. Trimming took off 4 bases at V and 4 bases at J, with 6 bases between the two ends. The CDR3 covers 11 residues. Germline CDR1 SGHTS, CDR2 YDEGEE. The CDR3 DNA is TGTGCCAGCAGCGTTCAGTACGAGCAGTACTTC. Residues: CASSVQYEQYF.

The chain links TRBV5-1 to TRBJ2-1; 10 nucleotides match TRBD1. CDR3 length equals 15 residues. Losses at the gene ends were 3 bases for V and 3 bases for J; bases not matched to a gene: 3. Germline V gives CDR1 SGHRS, CDR2 YFSETQ. CDR3 DNA sequence: TGCGCCAGCAGCTCCGGGACAGGGGTCTACAATGAGCAGTTCTTC. Protein product: CASSSGTGVYNEQFF.